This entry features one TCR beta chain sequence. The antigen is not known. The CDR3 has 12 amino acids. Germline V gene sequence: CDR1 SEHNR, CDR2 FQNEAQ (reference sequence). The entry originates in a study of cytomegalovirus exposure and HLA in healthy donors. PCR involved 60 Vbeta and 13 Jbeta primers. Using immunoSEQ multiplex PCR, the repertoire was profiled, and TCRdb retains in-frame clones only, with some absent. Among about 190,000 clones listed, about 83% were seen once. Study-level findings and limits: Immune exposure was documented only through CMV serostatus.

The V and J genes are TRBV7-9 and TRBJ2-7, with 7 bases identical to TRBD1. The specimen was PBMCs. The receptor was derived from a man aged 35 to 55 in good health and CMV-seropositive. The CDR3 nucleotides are TGTTCCTTTACAGGGGAAAGCAACGAGCAGTACTTC. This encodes CSFTGESNEQYF.